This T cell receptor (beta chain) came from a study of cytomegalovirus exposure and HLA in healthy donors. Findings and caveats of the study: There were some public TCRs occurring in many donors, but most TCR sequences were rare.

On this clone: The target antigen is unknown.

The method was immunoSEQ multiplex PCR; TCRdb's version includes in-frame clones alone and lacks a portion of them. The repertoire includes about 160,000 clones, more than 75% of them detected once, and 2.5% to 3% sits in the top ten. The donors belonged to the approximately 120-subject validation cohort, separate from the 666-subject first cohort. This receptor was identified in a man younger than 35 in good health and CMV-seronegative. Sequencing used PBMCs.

The CDR3 sequence is CASRTSDRGNYGYTF. DNA for the CDR3: TGTGCCAGCAGAACTAGTGACAGGGGTAACTATGGCTACACCTTC. The chain joins TRBV28 to TRBJ1-2; 8 positions agree with TRBD1. With V trimmed by 6 bases and J by 1 base, 7 bases remained unmatched. CDR1 is MDHEN, CDR2 SYDVKM, per germline. The CDR3 is 15 residues long.